This T cell receptor (beta chain) was captured by sequencing in a study of CD8+ T cells in alopecia areata. Study information: Affected scalp percentage gauged treated patients' severity.

General observations from the study: Compared with normal scalp, lesional scalp had higher clonality and more expanded CD8+ clones. Although TCR sharing was seen in mice, sharing across patients was less clear, possibly for HLA-related reasons.

With regard to this clone: As yet, its antigen is unknown.

This CDR3 contains 14 residues. CDR1 and CDR2 from the germline V gene are LNHDA and SQIVND (reference sequence). Trimming stripped 6 bases from V and 3 bases from J, with 14 bases between. Extracted RNA was reverse transcribed into cDNA, the sequencing template. This table comes from immunoSEQ multiplex PCR, and its TCRdb copy is limited to in-frame clones, with some not included. Among about 190,000 clones listed, about three fifths were seen once. The treatment is: oral pan-JAK inhibitor, 5-10 mg twice daily. Lesional scalp punch biopsies and peripheral blood were collected from alopecia areata patients.

This sample comprised CD4+ T cells sorted from blood, obtained at week 24, from a patient treated with tofacitinib. The receptor comes from a human donor with alopecia areata. The chain employs TRBV19 and TRBJ1-1; no clear D gene. CDR3 region: CASSPLGTYTEAFF. The CDR3 DNA follows: TGTGCCAGTAGCCCCCTCGGTACCTACACTGAAGCTTTCTTT.